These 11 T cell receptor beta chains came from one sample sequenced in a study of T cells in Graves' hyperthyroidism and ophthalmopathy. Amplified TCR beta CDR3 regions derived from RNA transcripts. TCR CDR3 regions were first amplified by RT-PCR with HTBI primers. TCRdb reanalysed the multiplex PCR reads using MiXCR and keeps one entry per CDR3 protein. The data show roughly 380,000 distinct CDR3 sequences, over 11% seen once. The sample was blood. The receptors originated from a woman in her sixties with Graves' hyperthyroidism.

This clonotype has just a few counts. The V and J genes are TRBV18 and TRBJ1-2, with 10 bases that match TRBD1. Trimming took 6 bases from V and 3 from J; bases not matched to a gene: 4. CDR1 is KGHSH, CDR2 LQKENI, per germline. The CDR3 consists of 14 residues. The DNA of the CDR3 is TGTGCCAGCTCCGGAGGGACAGGGGACTATGGCTACACCTTC. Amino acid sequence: CASSGGTGDYGYTF.

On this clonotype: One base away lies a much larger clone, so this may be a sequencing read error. CDR3 bases: TGTGCCATCAGTGACCCTGTGGGCGGGAGTTCAGATACGCAGTATTTT. It yields the protein CAISDPVGGSSDTQYF. The J gene is TRBJ2-3, the V gene TRBV10-3; 7 nucleotides align to TRBD2. CDR1 and CDR2 from the germline V gene are ENHRY and SYGVKD. CDR3 length: 16 amino acids. V shed 3 bases, J shed 4 bases, and the junction held 10 bases outside the gene matches.

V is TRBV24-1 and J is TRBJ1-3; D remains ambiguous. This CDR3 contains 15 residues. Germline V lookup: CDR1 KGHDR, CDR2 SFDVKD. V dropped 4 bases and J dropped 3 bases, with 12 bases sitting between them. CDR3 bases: TGTGCCACCAGTGAAGTTGGAACAGTTGGAAACACCATATATTTT. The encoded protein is CATSEVGTVGNTIYF.

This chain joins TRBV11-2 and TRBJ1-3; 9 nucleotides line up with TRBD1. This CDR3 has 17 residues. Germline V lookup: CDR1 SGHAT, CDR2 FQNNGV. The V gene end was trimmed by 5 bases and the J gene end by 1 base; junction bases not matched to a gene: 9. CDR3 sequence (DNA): TGTGCCAGCAGCCCAAGAAAGACAGGGGGATCTGGAAACACCATATATTTT. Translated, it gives CASSPRKTGGSGNTIYF.

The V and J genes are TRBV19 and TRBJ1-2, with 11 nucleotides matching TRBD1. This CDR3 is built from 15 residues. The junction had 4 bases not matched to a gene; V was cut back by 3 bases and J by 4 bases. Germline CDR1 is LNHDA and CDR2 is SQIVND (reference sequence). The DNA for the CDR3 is TGTGCCAGTAGTATCTCCGGGACAGGGGGCTATGGCTACACCTTC. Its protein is CASSISGTGGYGYTF.

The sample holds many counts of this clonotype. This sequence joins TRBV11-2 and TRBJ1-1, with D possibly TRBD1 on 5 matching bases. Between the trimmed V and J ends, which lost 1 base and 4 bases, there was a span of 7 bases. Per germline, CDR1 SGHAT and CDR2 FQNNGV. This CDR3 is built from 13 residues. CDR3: CASSLVQGTEAFF. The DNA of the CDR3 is TGTGCCAGCAGCTTAGTTCAGGGCACTGAAGCTTTCTTT.

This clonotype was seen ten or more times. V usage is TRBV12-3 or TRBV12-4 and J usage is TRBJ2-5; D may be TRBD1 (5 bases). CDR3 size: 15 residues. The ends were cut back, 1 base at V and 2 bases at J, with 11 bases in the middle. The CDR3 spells CASSLGPGPQETQYF. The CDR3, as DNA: TGTGCCAGCAGTTTAGGTCCAGGGCCTCAAGAGACCCAGTACTTC.

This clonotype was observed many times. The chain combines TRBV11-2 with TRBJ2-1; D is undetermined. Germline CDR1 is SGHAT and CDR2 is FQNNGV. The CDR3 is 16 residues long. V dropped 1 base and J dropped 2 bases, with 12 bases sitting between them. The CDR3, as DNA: TGTGCCAGCAGCTTAGGAGGTGGCGGCCCCTACAATGAGCAGTTCTTC. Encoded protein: CASSLGGGGPYNEQFF.

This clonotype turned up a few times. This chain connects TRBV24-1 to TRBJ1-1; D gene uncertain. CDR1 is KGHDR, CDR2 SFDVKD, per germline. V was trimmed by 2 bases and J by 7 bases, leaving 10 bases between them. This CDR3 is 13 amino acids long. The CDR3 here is CATSDSWAGEAFF. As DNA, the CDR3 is TGTGCCACCAGTGATTCGTGGGCCGGTGAAGCTTTCTTT.

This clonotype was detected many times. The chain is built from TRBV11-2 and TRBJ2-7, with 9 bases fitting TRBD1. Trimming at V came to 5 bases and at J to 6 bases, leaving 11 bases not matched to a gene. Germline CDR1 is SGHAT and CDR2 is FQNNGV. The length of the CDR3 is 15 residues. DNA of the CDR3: TGTGCCAGCAGCACCTACAGGACAGGGGAGCGCGAGCAGTACTTC. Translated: CASSTYRTGEREQYF.

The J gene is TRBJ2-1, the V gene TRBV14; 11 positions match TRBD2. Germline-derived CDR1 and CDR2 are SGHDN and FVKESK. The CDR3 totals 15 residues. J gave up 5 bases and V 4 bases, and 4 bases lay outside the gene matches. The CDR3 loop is CASSPLAGGHNEQFF. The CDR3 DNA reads TGTGCCAGCAGCCCTCTAGCGGGAGGACACAATGAGCAGTTCTTC. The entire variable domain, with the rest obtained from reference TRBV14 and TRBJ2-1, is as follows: EAGVTQFPSHSVIEKGQTVTLRCDPISGHDNLYWYRRVMGKEIKFLLHFVKESKQDESGMPNNRFLAERTGGTYSTLKVQPAELEDSGVYFCASSPLAGGHNEQFFGPGTRLTVL.